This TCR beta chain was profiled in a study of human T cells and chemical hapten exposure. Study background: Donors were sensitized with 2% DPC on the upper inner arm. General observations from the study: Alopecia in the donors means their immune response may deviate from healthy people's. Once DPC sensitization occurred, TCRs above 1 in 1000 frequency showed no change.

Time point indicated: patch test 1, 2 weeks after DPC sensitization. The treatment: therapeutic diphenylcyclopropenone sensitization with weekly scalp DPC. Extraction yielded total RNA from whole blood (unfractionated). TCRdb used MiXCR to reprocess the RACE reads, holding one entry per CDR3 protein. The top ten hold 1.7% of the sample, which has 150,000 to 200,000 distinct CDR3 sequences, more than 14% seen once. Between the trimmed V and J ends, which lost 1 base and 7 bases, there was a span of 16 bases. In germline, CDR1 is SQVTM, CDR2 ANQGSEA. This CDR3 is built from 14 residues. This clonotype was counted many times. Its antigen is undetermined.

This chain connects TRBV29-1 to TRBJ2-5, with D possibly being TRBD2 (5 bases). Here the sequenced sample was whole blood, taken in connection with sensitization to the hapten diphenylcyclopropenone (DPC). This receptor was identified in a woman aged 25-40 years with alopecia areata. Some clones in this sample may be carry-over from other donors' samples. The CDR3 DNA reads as TGCAGCGTTGAAGCCCCGACAAGGACTGGGACCCAGTACTTC. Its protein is CSVEAPTRTGTQYF.